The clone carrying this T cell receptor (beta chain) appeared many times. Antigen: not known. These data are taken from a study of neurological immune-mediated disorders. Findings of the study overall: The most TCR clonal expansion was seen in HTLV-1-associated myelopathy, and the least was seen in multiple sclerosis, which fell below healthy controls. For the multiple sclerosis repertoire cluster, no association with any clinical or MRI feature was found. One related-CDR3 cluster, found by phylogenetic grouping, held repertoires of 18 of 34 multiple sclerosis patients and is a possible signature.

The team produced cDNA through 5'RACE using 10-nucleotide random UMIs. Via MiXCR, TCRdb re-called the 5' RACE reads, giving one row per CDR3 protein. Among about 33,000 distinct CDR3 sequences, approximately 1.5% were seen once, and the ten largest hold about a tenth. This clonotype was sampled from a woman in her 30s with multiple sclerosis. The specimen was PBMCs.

The CDR3 DNA is TGTGCCAGCAGCTTATCTTGGCGGTACACAGATACGCAGTATTTT. Translating gives CASSLSWRYTDTQYF. The J gene is TRBJ2-3, the V gene TRBV7-6, with unresolved D. This CDR3 spans 15 amino acids. Trimming cost V 2 bases and J 2 bases, with 11 bases left between them. The germline CDR1 and CDR2 sequences are SGHVS and FNYEAQ.